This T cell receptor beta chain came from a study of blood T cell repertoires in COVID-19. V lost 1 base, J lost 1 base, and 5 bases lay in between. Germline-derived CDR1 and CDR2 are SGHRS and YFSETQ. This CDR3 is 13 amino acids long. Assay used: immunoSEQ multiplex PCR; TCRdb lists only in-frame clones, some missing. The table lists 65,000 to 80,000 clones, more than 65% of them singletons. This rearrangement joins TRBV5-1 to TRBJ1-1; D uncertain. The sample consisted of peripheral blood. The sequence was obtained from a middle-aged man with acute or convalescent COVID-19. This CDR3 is CASSLPGNTEAFF. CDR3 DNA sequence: TGCGCCAGCAGCTTGCCGGGGAACACTGAAGCTTTCTTT.